Listed here are 5 T cell receptor beta chains from one sample, sequenced in a study of beta chain features in type 1 diabetes. Of the isolated RNA, all was reverse transcribed, and so the sequenced material was expressed TCRB transcripts. TCRdb keeps only in-frame clones here, not all; method: immunoSEQ multiplex PCR. This table has about 24,000 clones, about 70% appearing once. Sample: Tregs from blood. These receptors were taken from a woman between 35 and 50 years old in good health.

J is TRBJ2-6 and V is TRBV2, with a tentative D call TRBD2 (6 bases). Trimming pared 11 bases from V and 2 bases from J, leaving 7 bases between. The V gene's germline CDR1 is SNHLY and CDR2 FYNNEI. The CDR3 covers 12 residues. CDR3 residues: CAGGAGANVLTF. For the CDR3, the DNA is TGTGCCGGAGGGGCTGGGGCCAACGTCCTGACTTTC.

The chain uses TRBV2 and TRBJ2-1; maybe TRBD1 (6 bases). V was shortened by 1 base and J by 0 bases, with 7 bases between the two germline ends. The CDR3 has 15 amino acids. The germline V gene has CDR1 SNHLY and CDR2 FYNNEI. CDR3 sequence: CASSEGQASYNEQFF. The CDR3 DNA reads as TGTGCCAGCAGTGAAGGACAGGCCTCCTACAATGAGCAGTTCTTC. Full variable domain (outside the CDR3, taken from reference TRBV2 and TRBJ2-1): EPEVTQTPSHQVTQMGQEVILRCVPISNHLYFYWYRQILGQKVEFLVSFYNNEISEKSEIFDDQFSVERPDGSNFTLKIRSTKLEDSAMYFCASSEGQASYNEQFFGPGTRLTVL.

The V and J genes are TRBV7-2 and TRBJ2-3; tentative D call: TRBD1 (6 bases). Trimming pared 5 bases from V and 8 bases from J, leaving 17 bases between. Germline lookup yields CDR1 SGHTA and CDR2 FQGNSA. The CDR3 is 14 amino acids. The CDR3, as DNA: TGTGCCAGCAGCCCTGGGATGTTAGGGGGTACGCAGTATTTT. This codes for CASSPGMLGGTQYF.

This chain links TRBV10-3 with TRBJ2-3, with 10 bases fitting TRBD2. V trimming: 5 bases; J trimming: 6 bases; junction bases outside the gene matches: 5. The CDR3 extends over 14 amino acids. Germline values: CDR1 ENHRY, CDR2 SYGVKD. The CDR3 nucleotides are TGTGCCATCAGTAGCGGGGGGGCAGAGGATACGCAGTATTTT. The encoded protein is CAISSGGAEDTQYF.

V usage is TRBV5-1 and J usage is TRBJ1-1, with D unclear. Looked up from germline, CDR1 is SGHRS and CDR2 is YFSETQ. This CDR3 comprises 14 residues. V lost 1 base to trimming and J lost 6 bases, with 13 bases between them. This chain's CDR3 is CASSLWGDPSEAFF. The CDR3, as DNA: TGCGCCAGCAGCTTGTGGGGAGATCCCTCTGAAGCTTTCTTT.